The text below deals with one TCR beta chain. Antigen: not known. This entry comes from a study of shared clonotypes between healthy human individuals. In the study overall: Per donor, three plates held CD4 naive cells, three held CD4 memory, two held CD8 naive and one held CD8 memory.

Positive CCR7 selection of CD45RO-negative cells yielded the naive CD8 cells, and terminally differentiated effector memory CD45RA+ cells were excluded. Study-wide findings and caveats: Larger richness was generally estimated for naive than memory subsets. Sorted-subset sequencing was shown by rarefaction to be incomplete despite large depth.

Sequencing was at deep level. Produced via immunoSEQ multiplex PCR; TCRdb's table is partial and in-frame only. The sample has about 2.1 million clones; 85% to 95% are singletons. The clonotype comes from a man aged 18-30 years in good health. Some clones in this sample may be carry-over from other donors' samples. Sequenced material: naive CD8+ T cells from PBMCs.

The CDR3 bases are TGCGCCAGCAGCTTGGAGTACACGGGCGGAATAGGCACTGAAGCTTTCTTT. It yields the protein CASSLEYTGGIGTEAFF. The rearrangement joins TRBV5-1 to TRBJ1-1; D gene ambiguous. Trimming took off 0 bases at V and 4 bases at J, with 19 bases between the two ends. There are 17 residues in the CDR3. Germline CDR1 is SGHRS and CDR2 is YFSETQ.